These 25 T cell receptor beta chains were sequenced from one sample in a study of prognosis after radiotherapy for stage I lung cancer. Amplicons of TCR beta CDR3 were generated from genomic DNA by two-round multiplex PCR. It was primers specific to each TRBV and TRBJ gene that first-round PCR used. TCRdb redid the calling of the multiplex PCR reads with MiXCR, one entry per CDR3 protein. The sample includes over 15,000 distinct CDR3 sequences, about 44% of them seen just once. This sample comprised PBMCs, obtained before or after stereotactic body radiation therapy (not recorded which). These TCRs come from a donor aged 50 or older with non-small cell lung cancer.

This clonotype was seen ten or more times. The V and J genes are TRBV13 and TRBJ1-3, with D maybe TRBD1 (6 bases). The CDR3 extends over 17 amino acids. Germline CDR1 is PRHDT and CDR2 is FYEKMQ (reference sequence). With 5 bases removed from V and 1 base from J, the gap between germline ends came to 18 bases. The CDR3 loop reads CASSTRGGRLSGNTIYF. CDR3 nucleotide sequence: TGTGCCAGCAGCACCCGGGGGGGGCGGCTGTCTGGAAACACCATATATTTT.

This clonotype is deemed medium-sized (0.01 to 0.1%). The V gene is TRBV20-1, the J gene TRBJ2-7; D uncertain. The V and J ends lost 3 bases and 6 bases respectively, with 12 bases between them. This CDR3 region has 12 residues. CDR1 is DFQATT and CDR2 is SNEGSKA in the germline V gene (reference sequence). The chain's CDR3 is CSASATGGEQYF. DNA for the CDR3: TGCAGTGCTAGCGCCACGGGTGGCGAGCAGTACTTC.

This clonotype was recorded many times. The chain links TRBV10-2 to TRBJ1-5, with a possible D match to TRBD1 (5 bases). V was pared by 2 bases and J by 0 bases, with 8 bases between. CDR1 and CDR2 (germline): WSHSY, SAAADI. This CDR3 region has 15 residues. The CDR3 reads CASSEGASSNQPQHF. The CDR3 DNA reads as TGCGCCAGCAGTGAGGGGGCGAGTAGCAATCAGCCCCAGCATTTT.

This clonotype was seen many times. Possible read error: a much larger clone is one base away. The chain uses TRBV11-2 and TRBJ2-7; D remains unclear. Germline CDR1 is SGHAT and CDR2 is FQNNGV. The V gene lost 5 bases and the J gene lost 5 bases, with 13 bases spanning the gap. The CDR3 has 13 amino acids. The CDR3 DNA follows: TGTGCCAGCAGCCCCTTAGTGGACCACGAGCAGTACTTC. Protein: CASSPLVDHEQYF.

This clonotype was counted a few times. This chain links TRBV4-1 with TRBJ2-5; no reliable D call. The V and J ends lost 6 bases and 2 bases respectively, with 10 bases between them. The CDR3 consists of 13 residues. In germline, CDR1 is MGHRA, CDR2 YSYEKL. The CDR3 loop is CASSRTEQETQYF. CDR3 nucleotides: TGCGCCAGCAGTCGGACGGAACAAGAGACCCAGTACTTC.

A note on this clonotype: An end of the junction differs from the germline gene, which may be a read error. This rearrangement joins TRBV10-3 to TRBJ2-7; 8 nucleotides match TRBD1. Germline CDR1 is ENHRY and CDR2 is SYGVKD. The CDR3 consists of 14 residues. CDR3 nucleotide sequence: TGTGCCATCAGTCCCGGGACAGGTACCCACGAGCATTACTTC. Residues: CAISPGTGTHEHYF.

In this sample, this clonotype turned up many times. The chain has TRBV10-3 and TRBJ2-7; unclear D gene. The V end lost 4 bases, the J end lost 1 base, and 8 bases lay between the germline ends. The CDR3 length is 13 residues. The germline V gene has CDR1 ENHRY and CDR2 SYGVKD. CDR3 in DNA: TGTGCCATCAGTGCCGGGTCTTCCTACGAGCAGTACTTC. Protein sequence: CAISAGSSYEQYF.

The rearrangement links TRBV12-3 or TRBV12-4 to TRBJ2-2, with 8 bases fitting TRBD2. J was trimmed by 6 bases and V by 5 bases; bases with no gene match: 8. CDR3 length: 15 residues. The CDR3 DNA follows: TGTGCCAGCAGTCCTATGCTAGCGGGTTCCGGGGAGCTGTTTTTT. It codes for CASSPMLAGSGELFF.

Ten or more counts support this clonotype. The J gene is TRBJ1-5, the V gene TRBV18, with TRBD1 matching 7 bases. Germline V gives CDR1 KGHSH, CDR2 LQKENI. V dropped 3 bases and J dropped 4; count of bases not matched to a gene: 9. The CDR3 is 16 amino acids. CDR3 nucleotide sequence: TGTGCCAGCTCACCCGACCACAGGGGCGGTAATCAGCCCCAGCATTTT. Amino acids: CASSPDHRGGNQPQHF.

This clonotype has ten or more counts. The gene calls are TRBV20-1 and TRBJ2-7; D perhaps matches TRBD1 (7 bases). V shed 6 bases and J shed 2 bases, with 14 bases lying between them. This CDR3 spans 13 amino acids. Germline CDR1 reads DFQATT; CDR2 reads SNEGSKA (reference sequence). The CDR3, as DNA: TGCAGTGCCCAGGACAGGACTACCTACGAGCAGTACTTC. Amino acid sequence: CSAQDRTTYEQYF.

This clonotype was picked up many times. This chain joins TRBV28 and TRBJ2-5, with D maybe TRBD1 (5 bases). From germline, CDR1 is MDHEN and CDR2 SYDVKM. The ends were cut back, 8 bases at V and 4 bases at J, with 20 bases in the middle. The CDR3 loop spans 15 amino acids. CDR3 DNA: TGTGCCAGCGGCTCCCTAGGGGTTGGAAGAGAGACCCAGTACTTC. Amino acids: CASGSLGVGRETQYF.

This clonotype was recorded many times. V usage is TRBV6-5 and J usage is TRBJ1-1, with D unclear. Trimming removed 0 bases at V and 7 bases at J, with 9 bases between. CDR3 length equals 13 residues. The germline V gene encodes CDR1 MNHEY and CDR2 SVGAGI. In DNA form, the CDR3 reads TGTGCCAGCAGTTACTCGACTCAGGTTGAAGCTTTCTTT. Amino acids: CASSYSTQVEAFF.

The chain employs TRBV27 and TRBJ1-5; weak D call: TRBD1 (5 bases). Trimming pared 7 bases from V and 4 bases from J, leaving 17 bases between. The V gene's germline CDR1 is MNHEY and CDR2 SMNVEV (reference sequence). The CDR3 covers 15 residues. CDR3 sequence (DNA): TGTGCCAGCATGAAGGGCCAGGGCTGGAATCAGCCCCAGCATTTT. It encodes CASMKGQGWNQPQHF.

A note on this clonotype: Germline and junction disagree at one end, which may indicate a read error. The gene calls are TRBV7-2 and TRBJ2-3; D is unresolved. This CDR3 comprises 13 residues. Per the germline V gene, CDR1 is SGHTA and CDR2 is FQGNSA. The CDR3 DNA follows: TGTAACAGCAACGGCCAGGCGTACGGTACGCAGTATTTT. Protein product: CNSNGQAYGTQYF.

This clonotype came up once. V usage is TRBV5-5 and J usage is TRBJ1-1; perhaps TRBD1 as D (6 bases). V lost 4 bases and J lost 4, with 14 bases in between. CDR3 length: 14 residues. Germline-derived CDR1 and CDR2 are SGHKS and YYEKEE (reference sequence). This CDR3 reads CASSGDTDGTEAFF. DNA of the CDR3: TGTGCCAGCAGCGGGGACACAGATGGCACTGAAGCTTTCTTT.

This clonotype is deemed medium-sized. CDR3 protein: CASGTRMTYEQYF. DNA for the CDR3: TGTGCCAGCGGGACCAGAATGACCTACGAGCAGTACTTC. The V and J genes are TRBV28 and TRBJ2-7; D is possibly TRBD1 or TRBD2 (5 bases each). This CDR3 region has 13 residues. Trimming shortened V by 8 bases and J by 2 bases, and 13 bases separated the two germline ends. CDR1 and CDR2 from the germline V gene are MDHEN and SYDVKM.

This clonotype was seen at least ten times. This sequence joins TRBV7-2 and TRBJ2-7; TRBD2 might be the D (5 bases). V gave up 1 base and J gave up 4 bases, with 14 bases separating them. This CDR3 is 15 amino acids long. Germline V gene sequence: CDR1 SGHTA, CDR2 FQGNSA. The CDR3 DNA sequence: TGTGCCAGCAGCTTAGTCGGGGTGGACGGGTACGAGCAGTACTTC. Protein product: CASSLVGVDGYEQYF.

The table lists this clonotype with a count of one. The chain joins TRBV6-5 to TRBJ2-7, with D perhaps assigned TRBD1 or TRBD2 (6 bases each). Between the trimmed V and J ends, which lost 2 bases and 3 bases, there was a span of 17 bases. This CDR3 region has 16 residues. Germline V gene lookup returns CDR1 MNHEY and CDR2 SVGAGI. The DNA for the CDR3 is TGTGCCAGCAGTTACGCTCGGGGGCAGACGCTCTACGAGCAGTACTTC. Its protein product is CASSYARGQTLYEQYF.

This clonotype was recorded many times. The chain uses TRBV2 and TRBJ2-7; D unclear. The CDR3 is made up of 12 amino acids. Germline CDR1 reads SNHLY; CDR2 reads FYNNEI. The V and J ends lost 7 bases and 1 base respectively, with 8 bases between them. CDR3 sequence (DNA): TGTGCCAGCAAGCCGAGTTCCTACGAGCAGTACTTC. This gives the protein CASKPSSYEQYF.

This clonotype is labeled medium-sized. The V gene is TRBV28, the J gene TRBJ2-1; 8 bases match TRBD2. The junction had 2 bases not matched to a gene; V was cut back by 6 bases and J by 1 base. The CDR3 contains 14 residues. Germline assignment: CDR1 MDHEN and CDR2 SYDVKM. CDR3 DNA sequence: TGTGCCAGCAGCCCTAGCGGGTCCTACAATGAGCAGTTCTTC. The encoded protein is CASSPSGSYNEQFF.

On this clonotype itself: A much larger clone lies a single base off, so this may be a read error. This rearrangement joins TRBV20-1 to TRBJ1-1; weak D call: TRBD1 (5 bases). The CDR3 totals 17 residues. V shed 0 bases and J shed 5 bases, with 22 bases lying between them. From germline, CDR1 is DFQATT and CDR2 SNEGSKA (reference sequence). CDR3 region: CSARERSRGLGVTEAFF. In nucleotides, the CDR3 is TGCAGTGCTAGAGAGCGGTCGAGGGGCCTCGGTGTAACTGAAGCTTTCTTT.

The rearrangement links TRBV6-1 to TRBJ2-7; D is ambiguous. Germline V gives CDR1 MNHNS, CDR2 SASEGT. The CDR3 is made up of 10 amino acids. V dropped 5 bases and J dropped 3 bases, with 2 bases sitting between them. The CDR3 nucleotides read TGTGCCAGCAGTCGCTACGAGCAGTACTTC. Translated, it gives CASSRYEQYF.

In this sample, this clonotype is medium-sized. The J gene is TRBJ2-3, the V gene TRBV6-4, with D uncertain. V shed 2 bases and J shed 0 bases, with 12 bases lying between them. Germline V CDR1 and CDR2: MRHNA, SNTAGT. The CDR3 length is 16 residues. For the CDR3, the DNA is TGTGCCAGCAGTGACGATGCTGGGTTTAGCACAGATACGCAGTATTTT. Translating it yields CASSDDAGFSTDTQYF.

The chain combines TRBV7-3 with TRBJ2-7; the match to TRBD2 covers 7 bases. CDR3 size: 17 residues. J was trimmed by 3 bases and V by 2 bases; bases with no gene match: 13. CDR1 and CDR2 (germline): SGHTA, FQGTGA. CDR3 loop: CASSLEASGIVIYEQYF. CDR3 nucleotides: TGTGCCAGCAGCTTAGAGGCGAGCGGGATTGTAATCTACGAGCAGTACTTC.

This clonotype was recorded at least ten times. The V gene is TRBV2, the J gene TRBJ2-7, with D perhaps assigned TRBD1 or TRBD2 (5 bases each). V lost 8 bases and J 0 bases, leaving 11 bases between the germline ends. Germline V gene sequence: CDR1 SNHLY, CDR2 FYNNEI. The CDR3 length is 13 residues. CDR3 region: CASARDGSYEQYF. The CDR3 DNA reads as TGTGCCAGCGCCCGGGACGGCTCCTACGAGCAGTACTTC.